This TCR beta chain was captured in a study of cytotoxic CD8 clonotypes in ibrutinib-treated CLL. The wider study: Once treatment had gone on for a median of 12 months, range 6 to 36, response samples were drawn. Regarding the study as a whole: Pretreatment clonality was elevated relative to age-matched healthy donors and paralleled circulating CD8+ T-cell counts.

Method: immunoSEQ multiplex PCR; TCRdb's copy keeps in-frame clones and lacks some. The sample contains 300,000 or so clones, under 70% of which appear only once. This CDR3 has 14 residues. Trimming stripped 0 bases from V and 6 bases from J, with 13 bases between. CDR1 and CDR2 from the germline V gene are SGDLS and YYNGEE. This clone has a handful of counts. Its antigen remains unknown. The rearrangement joins TRBV9 to TRBJ2-7, with D maybe TRBD1 (7 bases). Sequenced here: PBMCs, sampled after 36 months of ibrutinib treatment. The sequence was collected from a human donor with chronic lymphocytic leukemia. The CDR3 spells CASSVVSGGGEQYF. DNA for the CDR3: TGTGCCAGCAGCGTAGTCTCAGGGGGAGGCGAGCAGTACTTC.